This T cell receptor (beta chain) was found in a study of OX40 agonist ivuxolimab in advanced cancers. Study in general: Among those treated, three patients had partial responses, one with hepatocellular carcinoma and two with cutaneous melanoma.

Patients with autoimmune history or systemic immunosuppression were excluded. Sequencing used immunoSEQ multiplex PCR; TCRdb keeps in-frame clones, though not all of them. The table includes under 85,000 clones, approximately 92% detected once. There are 16 residues in the CDR3. CDR1 SNHLY and CDR2 FYNNEI come from the germline V gene. Trimming cost V 1 base and J 0 bases; bases outside gene matches: 4. A single count supports this clone. The material sequenced was CD4+ or CD8+ T cells sorted from blood, taken in a trial of the OX40 agonist ivuxolimab. This TCR was recovered from an adult with an advanced solid tumor such as melanoma, head and neck, liver or kidney cancer. The chain links TRBV2 to TRBJ2-5; 8 bases match TRBD2. CDR3 region: CASSEGVAGHQETQYF. The CDR3 DNA follows: TGTGCCAGCAGTGAAGGGGTAGCGGGACACCAAGAGACCCAGTACTTC.